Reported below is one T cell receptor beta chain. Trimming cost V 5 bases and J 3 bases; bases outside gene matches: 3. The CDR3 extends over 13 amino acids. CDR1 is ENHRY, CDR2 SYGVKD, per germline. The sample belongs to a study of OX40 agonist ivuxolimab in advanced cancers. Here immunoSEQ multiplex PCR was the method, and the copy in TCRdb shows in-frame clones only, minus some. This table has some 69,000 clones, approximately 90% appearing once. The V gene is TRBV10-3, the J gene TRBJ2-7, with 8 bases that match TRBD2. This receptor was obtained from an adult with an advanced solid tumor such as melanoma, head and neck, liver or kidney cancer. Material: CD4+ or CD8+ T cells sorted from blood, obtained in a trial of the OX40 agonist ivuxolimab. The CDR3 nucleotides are TGTGCCATCAGTTCGGGAGGGTTCTACGAGCAGTACTTC. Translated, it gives CAISSGGFYEQYF.